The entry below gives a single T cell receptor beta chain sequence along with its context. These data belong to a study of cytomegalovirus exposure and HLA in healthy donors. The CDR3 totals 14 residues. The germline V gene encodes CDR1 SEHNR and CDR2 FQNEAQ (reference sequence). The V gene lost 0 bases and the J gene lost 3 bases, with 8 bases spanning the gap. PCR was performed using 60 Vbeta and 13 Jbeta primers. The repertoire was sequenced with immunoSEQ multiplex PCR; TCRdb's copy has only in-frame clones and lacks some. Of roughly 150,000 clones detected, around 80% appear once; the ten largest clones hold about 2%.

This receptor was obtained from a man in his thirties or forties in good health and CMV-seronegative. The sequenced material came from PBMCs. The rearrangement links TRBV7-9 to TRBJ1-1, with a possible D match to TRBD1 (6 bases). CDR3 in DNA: TGTGCCAGCAGCTTAGCGGGGGCCTACACTGAAGCTTTCTTT. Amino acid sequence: CASSLAGAYTEAFF.